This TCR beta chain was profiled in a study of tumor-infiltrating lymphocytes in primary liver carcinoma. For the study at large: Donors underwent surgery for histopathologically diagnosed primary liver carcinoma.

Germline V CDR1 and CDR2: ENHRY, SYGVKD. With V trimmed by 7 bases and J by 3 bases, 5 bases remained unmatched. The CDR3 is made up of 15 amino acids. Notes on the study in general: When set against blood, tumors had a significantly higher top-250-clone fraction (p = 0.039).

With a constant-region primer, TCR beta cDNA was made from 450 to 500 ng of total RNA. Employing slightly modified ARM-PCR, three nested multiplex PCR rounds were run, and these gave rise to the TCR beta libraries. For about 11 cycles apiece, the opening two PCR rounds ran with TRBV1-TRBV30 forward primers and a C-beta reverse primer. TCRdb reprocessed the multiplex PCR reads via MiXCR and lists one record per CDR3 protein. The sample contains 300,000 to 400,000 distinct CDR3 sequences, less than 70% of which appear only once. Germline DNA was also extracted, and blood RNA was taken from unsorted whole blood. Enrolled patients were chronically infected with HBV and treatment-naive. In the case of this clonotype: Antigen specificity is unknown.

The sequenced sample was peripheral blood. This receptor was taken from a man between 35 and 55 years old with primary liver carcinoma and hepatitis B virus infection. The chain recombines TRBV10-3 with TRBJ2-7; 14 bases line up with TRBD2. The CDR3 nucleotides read TGTGCCATCACGCCCGGGACTAGCGGGAGCTACGAGCAGTACTTC. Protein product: CAITPGTSGSYEQYF.